The rows below give T cell receptor beta chains drawn from one sample of a study of T cell responses to AZD1222 COVID-19 vaccine. Profiling relied on immunoSEQ multiplex PCR, and the TCRdb table lists in-frame clones only, not all of them. The repertoire includes about 96,000 clones, around 90% of them detected once, and 4% to 6% sits in the top ten. Source: peripheral blood, taken on day 0 of MenACWY control vaccination. These TCRs come from an adult in good health. Both conserved end residues are part of each CDR3. A D gene is named only where the DNA matches it firmly. Only some rows state a clone size, as once, few, many or a class for expanded clones.

v_gene	len	j_gene	abundance	d_gene	CDR3aa	CDR3nt
TRBV7-9	14	TRBJ1-2	NA	TRBD1	CASSLGGQDLIPTF	TGTGCCAGCAGCTTAGGGGGACAGGACTTGATTCCCACCTTC
TRBV19	18	TRBJ1-5	NA	TRBD1	CASTLSVGQGYSNQPQHF	TGTGCCAGTACATTGTCAGTCGGACAGGGTTATAGCAATCAGCCCCAGCATTTT
TRBV2	15	TRBJ2-3	NA	TRBD2	CASRELAGGFLAQYF	TGTGCCAGCAGGGAACTAGCGGGGGGTTTTCTGGCGCAGTATTTT
TRBV20-1	16	TRBJ2-1	NA	TRBD2	CSASRGLAGGSYEQFF	TGCAGTGCTAGTCGAGGACTAGCGGGAGGGTCCTATGAGCAGTTCTTC
TRBV6-5	13	TRBJ2-5	NA	NA	CASTRTRQETQYF	TGTGCCAGCACAAGGACTCGCCAAGAGACCCAGTACTTC
TRBV4-3	15	TRBJ1-2	NA	NA	CASSQATGPSYGYTF	TGCGCCAGCAGCCAAGCTACAGGGCCTTCCTATGGCTACACCTTC
TRBV6-2/TRBV6-3	14	TRBJ2-3	NA	NA	CASSIPAGSDTQYF	TGTGCCAGCAGTATCCCCGCGGGATCAGATACGCAGTATTTT
TRBV28	19	TRBJ2-7	NA	TRBD2	CASSSPGLAGPGGIYEQYF	TGTGCCAGCAGCTCCCCGGGACTAGCGGGGCCCGGTGGGATCTACGAGCAGTACTTC
TRBV11-2	15	TRBJ2-5	NA	NA	CASSSAGRGGETQYF	TGTGCCAGCAGCTCCGCGGGCAGGGGAGGGGAGACCCAGTACTTC
TRBV19	13	TRBJ2-5	NA	TRBD1	CASSIQGAETQYF	TGTGCCAGTAGTATTCAGGGGGCAGAGACCCAGTACTTC
TRBV6-2/TRBV6-3	14	TRBJ1-1	once	NA	CASSYFGGTTEAFF	TGTGCCAGCAGTTACTTTGGGGGCACCACTGAAGCTTTCTTT
TRBV7-2	15	TRBJ1-4	NA	TRBD1	CASATYRGSDEKLFF	TGTGCCAGCGCAACGTACAGGGGGTCGGATGAAAAACTGTTTTTT
TRBV7-6	16	TRBJ2-7	NA	NA	CASSLAAMGSTYEQYF	TGTGCCAGCAGCTTAGCGGCCATGGGGTCGACCTACGAGCAGTACTTC
TRBV7-3	13	TRBJ2-7	NA	NA	CASSSPGLSEQYF	TGTGCCAGCAGCTCACCGGGCCTCAGCGAGCAGTACTTC
TRBV6-2/TRBV6-3	15	TRBJ1-5	once	NA	CASSYFGGSNQPQHF	TGTGCCAGCAGTTACTTCGGCGGCAGCAATCAGCCCCAGCATTTT
TRBV6-5	15	TRBJ2-1	NA	NA	CASSYRAVSYNEQFF	TGTGCCAGCAGTTATCGGGCAGTCTCCTACAATGAGCAGTTCTTC
TRBV7-3	15	TRBJ2-2	NA	TRBD2	CASSFRAGHTGELFF	TGTGCCAGCAGCTTTCGAGCGGGGCACACCGGGGAGCTGTTTTTT
TRBV28	13	TRBJ2-7	NA	NA	CASSFGTTYEQYF	TGTGCCAGCAGTTTTGGGACCACCTACGAGCAGTACTTC
TRBV28	14	TRBJ1-1	NA	NA	CASRESGVHNEAFF	TGTGCCAGCAGGGAGTCAGGTGTACATAATGAAGCTTTCTTT
TRBV27	14	TRBJ1-4	NA	NA	CASSLTGPAEKLFF	TGTGCCAGCAGTTTGACAGGTCCGGCGGAAAAACTGTTTTTT